The 23 T cell receptor beta chains below all came from one sample that was sequenced in a study of T cells after yellow fever vaccination. TCRdb passed the 5' RACE reads through MiXCR, listing each CDR3 protein once. The top ten clones hold about 16% of a sample with approximately 510,000 distinct CDR3 sequences, 21% of them seen once. Sequenced material: PBMCs, taken less than 25 days after the first yellow fever vaccination. The receptor set was obtained from a young man who received the YFV17D yellow fever vaccine.

This clonotype was seen a few times. The gene calls are TRBV7-9 and TRBJ1-4; D unresolved. The ends were cut back, 1 base at V and 4 bases at J, with 7 bases in the middle. This CDR3 region has 14 residues. In germline, CDR1 is SEHNR, CDR2 FQNEAQ (reference sequence). CDR3: CASSLGGFNEKLFF. CDR3 in DNA: TGTGCCAGCAGCTTAGGGGGATTTAATGAAAAACTGTTTTTT.

In this sample, this clonotype turned up a few times. DNA for the CDR3: TGTGCCAGCAGCTCCCCACTAGCGGGGCACAATGAGCAGTTCTTC. Encoded protein: CASSSPLAGHNEQFF. The rearrangement uses TRBV7-9 and TRBJ2-1, with 10 bases fitting TRBD2. V was pared by 4 bases and J by 5 bases, with 5 bases of the junction left unmatched. This CDR3 contains 15 residues. Germline assignment: CDR1 SEHNR and CDR2 FQNEAQ (reference sequence).

Ten or more counts support this clonotype. The rearrangement links TRBV5-4 to TRBJ2-7; 8 nucleotides agree with TRBD2. The trim removed 2 bases at V and 6 bases at J, leaving 10 bases unmatched. The germline gives CDR1 SGHNT, CDR2 YYREEE (reference sequence). CDR3 length: 15 residues. CDR3 in amino acids: CASSLHPGTRGEQYV. The CDR3 DNA follows: TGTGCCAGCAGCTTACATCCCGGGACTAGAGGCGAGCAGTACGTC.

This clonotype has at least ten counts. The rearrangement links TRBV4-1 to TRBJ2-3; perhaps TRBD2 as D (5 bases). Trimming took 1 base from V and 2 from J, leaving 10 bases between them. Germline lookup yields CDR1 MGHRA and CDR2 YSYEKL. This CDR3 spans 15 amino acids. The CDR3: CASSQGAGLTDTQYF. DNA for the CDR3: TGCGCCAGCAGCCAAGGGGCAGGACTCACAGATACGCAGTATTTT.

This clonotype was counted a few times. The CDR3: CASSLGAGNYGYTF. The CDR3, as DNA: TGTGCCAGCAGCTTAGGAGCAGGGAACTATGGCTACACCTTC. The chain links TRBV7-2 to TRBJ1-2; D perhaps matches TRBD1 (5 bases). The length of the CDR3 is 14 residues. Looked up from germline, CDR1 is SGHTA and CDR2 is FQGNSA. Trimming left V 1 base short and J 2 bases short, with 8 bases between. Variable domain in full (rest from reference TRBV7-2 and TRBJ1-2): GAGVSQSPSNKVTEKGKDVELRCDPISGHTALYWYRQSLGQGLEFLIYFQGNSAPDKSGLPSDRFSAERTGGSVSTLTIQRTQQEDSAVYLCASSLGAGNYGYTFGSGTRLTVV.

V usage is TRBV5-4 and J usage is TRBJ2-3, with 14 positions matching TRBD2. With V trimmed by 0 bases and J by 2 bases, 5 bases remained unmatched. The CDR3 has 18 amino acids. Germline V gene sequence: CDR1 SGHNT, CDR2 YYREEE (reference sequence). CDR3 amino acids: CASSLGLAGGPNTDTQYF. For the CDR3, the DNA is TGTGCCAGCAGCTTGGGACTAGCGGGGGGGCCGAACACAGATACGCAGTATTTT.

V gene TRBV6-2 or TRBV6-3 combines with J gene TRBJ1-5, with D uncertain. From germline, CDR1 is MNHEY and CDR2 SVGEGT. The CDR3 contains 16 residues. V was pared by 4 bases and J by 2 bases, with 15 bases between. The CDR3 sequence is CASSSGGQPGNQPQHF. Here the CDR3 DNA reads TGTGCCAGCAGTTCGGGAGGGCAGCCTGGCAATCAGCCCCAGCATTTT.

The rearrangement links TRBV4-1 to TRBJ2-2; 14 bases agree with TRBD2. The CDR3 has 18 residues. The V gene's germline CDR1 is MGHRA and CDR2 YSYEKL. Trimming cost V 3 bases and J 5 bases; bases outside gene matches: 8. In DNA form, the CDR3 reads TGCGCCAGCAGCCAGGGACTAGCGGGGGCCGAAGGGACCGGGGAGCTGTTTTTT. The encoded protein is CASSQGLAGAEGTGELFF.

The table lists this clonotype with a few counts. The rearrangement uses TRBV7-2 and TRBJ1-6; D is ambiguous. This CDR3 has 13 residues. V shed 3 bases and J shed 10 bases, with 10 bases lying between them. The V gene's germline CDR1 is SGHTA and CDR2 FQGNSA. The chain's CDR3 is CASSFLGVSPLHF. CDR3 coding DNA: TGTGCCAGCAGCTTTTTGGGAGTATCACCCCTCCACTTT.

This chain uses TRBV11-3 with TRBJ2-5; 7 bases align to TRBD1. CDR1 is SGHNT, CDR2 YENEEA, per germline. V lost 5 bases and J lost 4; bases outside the gene matches: 4. The CDR3 is 13 amino acids. CDR3 sequence (DNA): TGTGCCAGCAGCCTGGGACAGTCAGAGACCCAGTACTTC. Protein: CASSLGQSETQYF.

The genes are TRBV29-1 and TRBJ1-1; D is ambiguous. The length of the CDR3 is 11 residues. Trimming took 7 bases from V and 5 from J, leaving 11 bases between them. Per the germline V gene, CDR1 is SQVTM and CDR2 is ANQGSEA. CDR3 nucleotide sequence: TGCAGCGACATAGGGTGGACTGAAGCTTTCTTT. It translates to CSDIGWTEAFF.

The rearrangement joins TRBV15 to TRBJ1-4; maybe TRBD1 (6 bases). Germline V CDR1 and CDR2: LNHNV, YYDKDF (reference sequence). This CDR3 is built from 16 residues. Deletions cut 1 base from V and 10 bases from J, with 19 bases between. The CDR3 is CATSRGQNRAEGKLFF. As DNA, the CDR3 is TGTGCCACCAGCAGAGGCCAAAACAGGGCGGAAGGAAAACTGTTTTTT.

The rearrangement uses TRBV20-1 and TRBJ1-1, with a weak D call TRBD1 (5 bases). Per germline, CDR1 DFQATT and CDR2 SNEGSKA (reference sequence). This CDR3 has 14 residues. V lost 7 bases, J lost 3 bases, and 18 bases lay in between. DNA of the CDR3: TGCAGTGGATTATATGGAGGGGCGGACACTGAAGCTTTCTTT. Translated, it gives CSGLYGGADTEAFF.

The rearrangement links TRBV29-1 to TRBJ2-2; 7 positions agree with TRBD1. This CDR3 is built from 13 residues. Germline V lookup: CDR1 SQVTM, CDR2 ANQGSEA. J gave up 4 bases and V 7 bases, and 6 bases lay outside the gene matches. This CDR3 is CSATGKVTGELFF. The CDR3 DNA sequence: TGCAGCGCGACAGGGAAGGTCACCGGGGAGCTGTTTTTT.

For the CDR3, the DNA is TGTGCCAGCAGCAATGAGGGGAAGTCCCCCCTCCACTTT. This gives the protein CASSNEGKSPLHF. The rearrangement joins TRBV7-3 to TRBJ1-6, with D perhaps TRBD1 (5 bases). V lost 5 bases and J 13 bases, leaving 15 bases between the germline ends. In germline, CDR1 is SGHTA, CDR2 FQGTGA. This CDR3 has 13 residues.

This clonotype was seen many times. The chain is built from TRBV10-3 and TRBJ2-4, with 9 bases fitting TRBD1. V was pared by 5 bases and J by 6 bases, with 5 bases of the junction left unmatched. Per germline, CDR1 ENHRY and CDR2 SYGVKD. This CDR3 spans 14 amino acids. The CDR3 bases are TGTGCCATCAGTTCCGGGACAGGGACAAACATTCAGTACTTC. It yields the protein CAISSGTGTNIQYF.

Comments on this clonotype: A far more abundant clone sits one base away, making this likely a read error. The chain is built from TRBV11-2 and TRBJ1-1; D not certain. Looked up from germline, CDR1 is SGHAT and CDR2 is FQNNGV. The CDR3 contains 13 residues. The DNA for the CDR3 is TGTGACAGCAGCTTAGGCAGGAACACTGAAGCTTTCTTT. Encoded protein: CDSSLGRNTEAFF. Together with reference TRBV11-2 and TRBJ1-1, the CDR3 gives the full variable domain: EAGVAQSPRYKIIEKRQSVAFWCNPISGHATLYWYQQILGQGPKLLIQFQNNGVVDDSQLPKDRFSAERLKGVDSTLKIQPAKLEDSAVYLCDSSLGRNTEAFFGQGTRLTVV.

This clonotype was picked up a small number of times. This chain connects TRBV29-1 to TRBJ1-4; D is unresolved. The CDR3 covers 15 residues. V was clipped by 4 bases and J by 0 bases, with 12 bases between them. In germline, CDR1 is SQVTM, CDR2 ANQGSEA. CDR3 region: CSVGFQVSTNEKLFF. The DNA for the CDR3 is TGCAGCGTTGGATTTCAAGTATCAACTAATGAAAAACTGTTTTTT.

This clonotype was seen more than once but under ten times. The genes are TRBV6-1 and TRBJ1-1; D possibly corresponds to TRBD1 (6 bases). V was cut by 2 bases and J by 3 bases, with 13 bases left in between. The V gene's germline CDR1 is MNHNS and CDR2 SASEGT. The CDR3 sequence is 15 residues long. Here the CDR3 DNA reads TGTGCCAGCAGTGAAACAGGGTTCATCGACACTGAAGCTTTCTTT. It yields the protein CASSETGFIDTEAFF.

This clonotype came up a few times. The chain couples TRBV7-9 to TRBJ2-4, with TRBD1 as a possible D gene (5 bases). The CDR3 consists of 13 residues. Trimming pared 5 bases from V and 8 bases from J, leaving 13 bases between. Germline V gene data show CDR1 as SEHNR and CDR2 as FQNEAQ (reference sequence). CDR3 loop: CASSHPQGDIQYF. The CDR3 DNA follows: TGTGCCAGCAGCCACCCACAAGGGGACATTCAGTACTTC.

The table lists this clonotype with a few counts. The rearrangement links TRBV7-2 to TRBJ2-1, with D unresolved. Germline CDR1 reads SGHTA; CDR2 reads FQGNSA. CDR3 length: 16 residues. V lost 5 bases, J lost 6 bases, and 20 bases lay in between. The CDR3 protein is CASSPGPTPPGNEQFF. Written as DNA, the CDR3 is TGTGCCAGCAGCCCAGGACCGACGCCTCCAGGCAATGAGCAGTTCTTC.

This clonotype was recorded a few times. The J gene is TRBJ1-1, the V gene TRBV20-1, with TRBD1 as a possible D gene (6 bases). V was cut by 0 bases and J by 1 base, with 12 bases left in between. Germline loops: CDR1 DFQATT, CDR2 SNEGSKA (reference sequence). The CDR3 extends over 15 amino acids. The CDR3 nucleotides are TGCAGTGCTAGAGAGGGAACAGGGTGGAACACTGAAGCTTTCTTT. It is translated as CSAREGTGWNTEAFF.

This clonotype was counted only a few times. The V and J genes are TRBV5-1 and TRBJ1-6, with TRBD1 matching 8 bases. This CDR3 region has 15 residues. V trimming: 1 base; J trimming: 10 bases; junction bases outside the gene matches: 7. Looked up from germline, CDR1 is SGHRS and CDR2 is YFSETQ. CDR3 in amino acids: CASSLWGQDESPLHF. The CDR3 bases are TGCGCCAGCAGCTTGTGGGGACAGGACGAATCACCCCTCCACTTT.